This entry is about one TCR beta chain. This specimen belongs to a study of blood T cell repertoires in COVID-19. V shed 4 bases, J shed 9 bases, and the junction held 18 bases outside the gene matches. Germline loops: CDR1 KGHSH, CDR2 LQKENI. CDR3 size: 17 residues. Assay used: immunoSEQ multiplex PCR; TCRdb lists only in-frame clones, some missing. The data show roughly 160,000 clones, about four fifths seen once. The clonotype was recovered from a man in his sixties who had recovered from COVID-19. The rearrangement links TRBV18 to TRBJ2-1; 7 bases agree with TRBD2. Sequencing was done on a sample of PBMCs or T cells enriched from blood (not recorded which). CDR3 protein: CASSRKTPGLSNSEQFF. CDR3 sequence (DNA): TGTGCCAGCTCACGGAAGACCCCGGGACTATCAAACAGTGAGCAGTTCTTC.